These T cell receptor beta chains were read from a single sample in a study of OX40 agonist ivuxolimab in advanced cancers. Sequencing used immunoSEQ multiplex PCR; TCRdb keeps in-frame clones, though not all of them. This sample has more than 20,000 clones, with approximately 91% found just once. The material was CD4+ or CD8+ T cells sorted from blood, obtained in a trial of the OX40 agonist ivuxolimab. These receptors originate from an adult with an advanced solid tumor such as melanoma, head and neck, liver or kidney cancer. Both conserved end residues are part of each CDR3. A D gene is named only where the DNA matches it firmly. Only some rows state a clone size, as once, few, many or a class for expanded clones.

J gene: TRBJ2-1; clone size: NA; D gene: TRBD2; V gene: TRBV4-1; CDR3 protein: CASSQTSGRHNEQFF; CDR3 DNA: TGCGCCAGCAGCCAGACTAGCGGGAGGCACAATGAGCAGTTCTTC
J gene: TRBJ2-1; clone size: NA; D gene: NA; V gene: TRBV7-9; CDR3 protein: CASSHPWGEAYNEQFF; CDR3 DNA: TGTGCCAGCAGCCATCCATGGGGGGAAGCCTACAATGAGCAGTTCTTC
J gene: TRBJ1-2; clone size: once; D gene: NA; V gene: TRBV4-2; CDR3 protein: CASSLPFPGVHGYTF; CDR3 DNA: TGTGCCAGCAGCCTACCATTCCCGGGTGTGCATGGCTACACCTTC
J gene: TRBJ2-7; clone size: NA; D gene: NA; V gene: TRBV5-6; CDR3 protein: CASSSTYEQYF; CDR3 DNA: TGTGCCAGCAGCTCCACCTACGAGCAGTACTTC
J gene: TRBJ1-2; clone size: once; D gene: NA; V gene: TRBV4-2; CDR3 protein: CASSQGAGGYTF; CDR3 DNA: TGTGCCAGCAGCCAAGGAGCGGGCGGCTACACCTTC
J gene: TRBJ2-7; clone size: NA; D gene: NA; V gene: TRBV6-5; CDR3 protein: CASSYREGAIAYEQYF; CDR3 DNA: TGTGCCAGCAGTTATAGGGAGGGGGCGATTGCCTACGAGCAGTACTTC
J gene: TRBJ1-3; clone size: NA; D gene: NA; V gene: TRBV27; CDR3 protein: CASSSAGFTGPSGNTIYF; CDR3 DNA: TGTGCCAGCAGTTCGGCGGGATTTACAGGTCCCTCTGGAAACACCATATATTTT
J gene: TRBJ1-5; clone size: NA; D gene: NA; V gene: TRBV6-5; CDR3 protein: CASSQSPAQPQHF; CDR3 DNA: TGTGCCAGCAGTCAGTCTCCAGCTCAGCCCCAGCATTTT
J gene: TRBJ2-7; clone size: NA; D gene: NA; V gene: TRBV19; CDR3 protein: CASSSDEGFEQYF; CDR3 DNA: TGTGCCAGTAGTTCGGATGAAGGGTTCGAGCAGTACTTC
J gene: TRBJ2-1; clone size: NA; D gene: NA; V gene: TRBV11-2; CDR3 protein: CASSLNLFAGNEQFF; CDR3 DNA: TGTGCCAGCAGCTTAAATCTCTTTGCGGGAAATGAGCAGTTCTTC
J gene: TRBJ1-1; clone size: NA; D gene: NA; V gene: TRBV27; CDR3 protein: CASSLGQNTEAFF; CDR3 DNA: TGTGCCAGCAGTCTAGGACAGAACACTGAAGCTTTCTTT
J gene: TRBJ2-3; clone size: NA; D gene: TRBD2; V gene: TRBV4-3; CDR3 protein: CASSQDTSGTNTDTQYF; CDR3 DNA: TGCGCCAGCAGCCAAGATACTAGCGGGACAAACACAGATACGCAGTATTTT
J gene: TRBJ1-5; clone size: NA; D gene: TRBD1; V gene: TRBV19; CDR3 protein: CASSIPQGANQPQHF; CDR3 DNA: TGTGCCAGTAGTATCCCACAGGGGGCCAATCAGCCCCAGCATTTT
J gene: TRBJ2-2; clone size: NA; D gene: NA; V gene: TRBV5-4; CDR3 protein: CASRRRGGNGELFF; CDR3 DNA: TGTGCCAGCCGCCGTAGGGGGGGAAATGGGGAGCTGTTTTTT
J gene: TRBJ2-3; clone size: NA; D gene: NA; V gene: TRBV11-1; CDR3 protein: CASSPPTDTQYF; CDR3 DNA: TGTGCCAGCAGCCCCCCCACAGATACGCAGTATTTT
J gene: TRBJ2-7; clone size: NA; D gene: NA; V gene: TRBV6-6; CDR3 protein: CASSARSYEQYF; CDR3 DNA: TGTGCCAGCAGTGCACGGTCCTACGAGCAGTACTTC
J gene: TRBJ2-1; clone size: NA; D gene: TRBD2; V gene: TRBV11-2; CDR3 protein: CASSVGGTSLFYNEQFF; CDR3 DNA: TGTGCCAGCAGCGTAGGCGGGACTAGCCTATTTTACAATGAGCAGTTCTTC
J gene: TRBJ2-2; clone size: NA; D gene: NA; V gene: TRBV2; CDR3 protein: CASSVEGARNTGELFF; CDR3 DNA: TGTGCCAGCAGTGTGGAGGGGGCGCGAAACACCGGGGAGCTGTTTTTT
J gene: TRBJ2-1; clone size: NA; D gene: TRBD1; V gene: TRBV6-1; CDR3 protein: CASSSGTGLYNEQFF; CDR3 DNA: TGTGCCAGCAGTTCCGGGACAGGGTTATACAATGAGCAGTTCTTC
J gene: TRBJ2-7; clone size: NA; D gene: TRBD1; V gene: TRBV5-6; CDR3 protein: CASSSRTGGNYEQYF; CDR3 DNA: TGTGCCAGCAGCTCCCGGACAGGGGGGAACTACGAGCAGTACTTC
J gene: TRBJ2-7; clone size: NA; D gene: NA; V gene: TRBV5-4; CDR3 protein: CASSSPGSSYEQYF; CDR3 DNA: TGTGCCAGCAGCTCGCCGGGGAGCTCCTACGAGCAGTACTTC
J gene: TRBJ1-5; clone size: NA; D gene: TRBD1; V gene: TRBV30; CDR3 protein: CAWSETGSNQPQHF; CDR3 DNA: TGTGCCTGGAGTGAGACAGGGTCCAATCAGCCCCAGCATTTT
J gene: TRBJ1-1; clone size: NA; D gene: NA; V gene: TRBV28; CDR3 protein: CASSSLFGATEAFF; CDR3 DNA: TGTGCCAGCAGTTCGCTCTTCGGGGCCACTGAAGCTTTCTTT
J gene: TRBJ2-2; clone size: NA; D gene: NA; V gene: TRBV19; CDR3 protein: CASSISETGELFF; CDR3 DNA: TGTGCCAGTAGTATTAGCGAAACCGGGGAGCTGTTTTTT
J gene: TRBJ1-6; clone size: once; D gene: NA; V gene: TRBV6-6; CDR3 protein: CATGGEDSYNSPLHF; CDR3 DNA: TGTGCCACCGGGGGGGAGGACTCCTATAATTCACCCCTCCACTTT
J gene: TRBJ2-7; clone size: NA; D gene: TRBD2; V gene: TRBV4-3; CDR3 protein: CASSLKGREGIYEQYF; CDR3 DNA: TGCGCCAGCAGCCTGAAGGGGAGGGAAGGGATCTACGAGCAGTACTTC
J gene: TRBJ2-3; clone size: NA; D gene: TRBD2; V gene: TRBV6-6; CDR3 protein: CASSKTSADTQYF; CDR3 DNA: TGTGCCAGCAGTAAGACTAGCGCAGATACGCAGTATTTT
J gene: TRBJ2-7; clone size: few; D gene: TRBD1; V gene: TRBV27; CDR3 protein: CASSPIRDRPTYEQYF; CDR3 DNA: TGTGCCAGCAGTCCTATCAGGGACAGACCTACCTACGAGCAGTACTTC
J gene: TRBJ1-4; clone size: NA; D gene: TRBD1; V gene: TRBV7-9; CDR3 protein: CASSQWEGAFMANEKLFF; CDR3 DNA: TGTGCCAGCAGCCAGTGGGAGGGGGCATTTATGGCTAATGAAAAACTGTTTTTT
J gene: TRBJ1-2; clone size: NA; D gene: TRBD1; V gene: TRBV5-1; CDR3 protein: CASSPDPGTGGGYTF; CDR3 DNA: TGCGCCAGCAGCCCGGACCCAGGGACAGGCGGTGGCTACACCTTC
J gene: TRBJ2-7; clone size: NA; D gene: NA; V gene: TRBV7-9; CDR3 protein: CASSLQETYEQYF; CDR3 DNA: TGTGCCAGCAGCCTACAGGAGACCTACGAGCAGTACTTC
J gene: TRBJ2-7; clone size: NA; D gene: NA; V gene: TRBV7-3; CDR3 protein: CASSQTSGTQAYEQYF; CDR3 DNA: TGTGCCAGCAGCCAAACCTCCGGGACTCAAGCCTACGAGCAGTACTTC
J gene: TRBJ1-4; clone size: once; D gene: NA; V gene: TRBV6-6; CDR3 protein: CASSPRTADNEKLFF; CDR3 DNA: TGTGCCAGCAGCCCCAGGACTGCGGATAATGAAAAACTGTTTTTT
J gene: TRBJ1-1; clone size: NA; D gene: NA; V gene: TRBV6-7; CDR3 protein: CASMSGPGRINTEAFF; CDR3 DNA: TGTGCCAGCATGTCTGGACCGGGACGGATAAACACTGAAGCTTTCTTT
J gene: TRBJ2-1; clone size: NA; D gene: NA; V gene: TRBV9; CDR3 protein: CASSASVGLPGDEQFF; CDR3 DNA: TGTGCCAGCAGCGCTTCGGTCGGCCTCCCTGGAGATGAGCAGTTCTTC
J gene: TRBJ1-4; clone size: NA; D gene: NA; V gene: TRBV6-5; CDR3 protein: CASRGDEKLFF; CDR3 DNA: TGTGCCAGCAGGGGGGATGAAAAACTGTTTTTT
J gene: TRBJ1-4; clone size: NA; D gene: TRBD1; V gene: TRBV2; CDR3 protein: CASSQPGQRGEKLFF; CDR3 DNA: TGTGCCAGCAGTCAACCGGGACAGAGGGGTGAAAAACTGTTTTTT
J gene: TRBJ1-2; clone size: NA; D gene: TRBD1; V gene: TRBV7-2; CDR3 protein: CASSLGGTGGGVYYGYTF; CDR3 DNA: TGTGCCAGCAGCTTAGGGGGGACAGGGGGCGGCGTATACTATGGCTACACCTTC
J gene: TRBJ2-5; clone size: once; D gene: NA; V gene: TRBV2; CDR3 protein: CASIPRAQETQYF; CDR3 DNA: TGTGCCAGCATTCCCAGGGCTCAAGAGACCCAGTACTTC
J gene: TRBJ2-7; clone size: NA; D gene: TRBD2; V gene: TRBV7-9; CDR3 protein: CASSSPRTSGVYEQYF; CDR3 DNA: TGTGCCAGCAGCTCGCCAAGGACTAGCGGGGTCTACGAGCAGTACTTC
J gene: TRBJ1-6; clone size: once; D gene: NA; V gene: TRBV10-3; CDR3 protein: CAISAGGLNSPLHF; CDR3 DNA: TGTGCCATCAGTGCCGGTGGCCTTAATTCACCCCTCCACTTT
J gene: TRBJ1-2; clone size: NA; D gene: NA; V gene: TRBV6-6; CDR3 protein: CASSRDILGGYTF; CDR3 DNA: TGTGCCAGCAGTCGGGACATCTTGGGTGGCTACACCTTC
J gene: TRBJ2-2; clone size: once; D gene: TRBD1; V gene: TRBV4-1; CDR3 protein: CASSRQGPGELFF; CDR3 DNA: TGCGCCAGCAGCCGACAGGGGCCCGGGGAGCTGTTTTTT
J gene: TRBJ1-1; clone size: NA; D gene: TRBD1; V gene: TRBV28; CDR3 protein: CASSWGTGVEAFF; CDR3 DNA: TGTGCCAGCAGTTGGGGGACAGGGGTTGAAGCTTTCTTT
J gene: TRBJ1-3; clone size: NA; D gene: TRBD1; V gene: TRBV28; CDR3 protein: CASSSYRDRGIGSGNTIYF; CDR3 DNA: TGTGCCAGCAGTTCGTACCGGGACAGGGGAATAGGTTCTGGAAACACCATATATTTT
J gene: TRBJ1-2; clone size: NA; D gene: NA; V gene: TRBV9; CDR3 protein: CASSVRAGDDYGYTF; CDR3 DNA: TGTGCCAGCAGCGTACGAGCGGGGGATGACTATGGCTACACCTTC
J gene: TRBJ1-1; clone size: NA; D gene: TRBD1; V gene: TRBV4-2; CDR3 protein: CASSQDLGTALMNTEAFF; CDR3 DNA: TGTGCCAGCAGCCAAGATCTCGGGACAGCCCTAATGAACACTGAAGCTTTCTTT
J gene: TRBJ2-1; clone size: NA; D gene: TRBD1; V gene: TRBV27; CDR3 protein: CASSIGTGGYNEQFF; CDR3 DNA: TGTGCCAGCAGTATCGGGACAGGGGGGTACAATGAGCAGTTCTTC
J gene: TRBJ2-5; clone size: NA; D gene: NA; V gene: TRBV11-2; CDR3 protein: CASSFSGRHQETQYF; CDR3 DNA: TGTGCCAGCAGCTTTTCGGGGCGACACCAAGAGACCCAGTACTTC
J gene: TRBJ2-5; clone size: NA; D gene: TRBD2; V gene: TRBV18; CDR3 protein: CASSPLGVGGGLQYF; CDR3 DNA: TGTGCCAGCTCACCACTGGGGGTTGGCGGGGGACTCCAGTACTTC
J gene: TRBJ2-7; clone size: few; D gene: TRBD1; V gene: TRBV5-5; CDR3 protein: CASSLSGQAYEQYF; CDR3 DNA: TGTGCCAGCAGCTTGAGCGGACAGGCCTACGAGCAGTACTTC
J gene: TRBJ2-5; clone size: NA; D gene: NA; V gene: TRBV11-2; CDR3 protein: CASSSMGQEAQYF; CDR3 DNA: TGTGCCAGCAGCTCGATGGGACAAGAGGCCCAGTACTTC
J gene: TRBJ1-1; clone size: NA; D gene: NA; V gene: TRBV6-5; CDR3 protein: CASSTLTALTEAFF; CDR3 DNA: TGTGCCAGCAGTACATTGACAGCGCTTACTGAAGCTTTCTTT
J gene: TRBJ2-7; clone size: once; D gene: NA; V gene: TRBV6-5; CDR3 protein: CASSYLGPRDKQYF; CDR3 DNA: TGTGCCAGCAGTTACTTGGGACCGAGGGACAAGCAGTACTTC
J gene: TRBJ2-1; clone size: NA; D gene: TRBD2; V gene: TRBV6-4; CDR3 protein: CASSPRLAGESLNEQFF; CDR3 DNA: TGTGCCAGCAGTCCCCGACTAGCGGGAGAATCTCTCAATGAGCAGTTCTTC
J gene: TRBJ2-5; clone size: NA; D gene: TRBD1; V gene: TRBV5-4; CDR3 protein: CASSLGTVQETQYF; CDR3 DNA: TGTGCCAGCAGCTTAGGGACAGTCCAAGAGACCCAGTACTTC
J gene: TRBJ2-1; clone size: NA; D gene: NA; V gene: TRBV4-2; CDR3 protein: CASSQDEWNEQFF; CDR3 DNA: TGTGCCAGCAGCCAAGATGAGTGGAATGAGCAGTTCTTC
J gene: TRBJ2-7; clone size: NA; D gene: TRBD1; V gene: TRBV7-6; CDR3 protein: CASSLVFRDRGSYEQYF; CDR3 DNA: TGTGCCAGCAGCTTAGTATTCCGCGACAGGGGCTCCTACGAGCAGTACTTC